Listed below are T cell receptor beta chains from one sample, sequenced in a study of cytotoxic CD8 clonotypes in ibrutinib-treated CLL. TCRdb's copy holds only in-frame clones and misses some; the assay was immunoSEQ multiplex PCR. Of more than 200,000 clones listed, 70% are singletons. The input for sequencing was PBMCs, taken after 24 months of ibrutinib treatment. The receptors shown here come from a human donor with chronic lymphocytic leukemia. CDR3s include the opening cysteine and the closing phenylalanine or tryptophan. A D gene is named only where the DNA matches it firmly. Not every row has a clone size; where given, it reads once, few, many or a size class.

d_call: TRBD2; v_call: TRBV11-3; j_call: TRBJ2-1; clone_size: -; cdr3_nt: TGTGCCAGCAGCCCAACGGGACTAGCGGGACCATACAATGAGCAGTTCTTC; cdr3_aa: CASSPTGLAGPYNEQFF
d_call: TRBD1; v_call: TRBV28; j_call: TRBJ2-3; clone_size: -; cdr3_nt: TGTGCCAGCAGCCCTCCCAGGGGGAAATATGGAGATACGCAGTATTTT; cdr3_aa: CASSPPRGKYGDTQYF
d_call: -; v_call: TRBV29-1; j_call: TRBJ2-7; clone_size: -; cdr3_nt: TGCAGCGTTGAATTGGAGGGAAAGCTTTACGAGCAGTACTTC; cdr3_aa: CSVELEGKLYEQYF
d_call: -; v_call: TRBV19; j_call: TRBJ2-7; clone_size: few; cdr3_nt: TGTGCCAGTAGTATAGACTGGAGCTCCTACGAGCAGTACTTC; cdr3_aa: CASSIDWSSYEQYF
d_call: -; v_call: TRBV9; j_call: TRBJ2-7; clone_size: few; cdr3_nt: TGTGCCAGCAGCGTAAGACCCGGGGGCTACTACGAGCAGTACTTC; cdr3_aa: CASSVRPGGYYEQYF
d_call: TRBD1; v_call: TRBV11-2; j_call: TRBJ2-2; clone_size: once; cdr3_nt: TGTGCCAGCACCTTTGAGGCGTGGACAGGGTCCGGGGAGCTGTTTTTT; cdr3_aa: CASTFEAWTGSGELFF
d_call: TRBD1; v_call: TRBV7-2; j_call: TRBJ1-2; clone_size: -; cdr3_nt: TGTGCCAGCAGCGAACGACAGGGCCCCTATGGCTACACCTTC; cdr3_aa: CASSERQGPYGYTF
d_call: -; v_call: TRBV6-5; j_call: TRBJ2-3; clone_size: -; cdr3_nt: TGTGCCAGCAGGGAAGTTAGCACAGATACGCAGTATTTT; cdr3_aa: CASREVSTDTQYF
d_call: -; v_call: TRBV6-6; j_call: TRBJ2-3; clone_size: -; cdr3_nt: TGTGCCAGCAGCGGGAAAGATCCGCAGTATTTT; cdr3_aa: CASSGKDPQYF
d_call: -; v_call: TRBV28; j_call: TRBJ1-2; clone_size: few; cdr3_nt: TGTGCCAGCAGTTATACCGATAACTATGGCTACACCTTC; cdr3_aa: CASSYTDNYGYTF
d_call: -; v_call: TRBV5-1; j_call: TRBJ2-7; clone_size: few; cdr3_nt: TGCGCCAGCAGCCCGGAAGGCTACGAGCAGTACTTC; cdr3_aa: CASSPEGYEQYF
d_call: -; v_call: TRBV15; j_call: TRBJ2-7; clone_size: -; cdr3_nt: TGTGCCACCAGCAGAGACCCCTCTAGGCAGACCCTCTCCTACGAGCAGTACTTC; cdr3_aa: CATSRDPSRQTLSYEQYF
d_call: -; v_call: TRBV29-1; j_call: TRBJ2-7; clone_size: few; cdr3_nt: TGCAGCGTTGAAGGGTATCCCTACGAGCAGTACTTC; cdr3_aa: CSVEGYPYEQYF
d_call: -; v_call: TRBV10-3; j_call: TRBJ1-2; clone_size: -; cdr3_nt: TGTGCCATCAGTGAGTCCCGCCAGGCATTAGGCTACACCTTC; cdr3_aa: CAISESRQALGYTF
d_call: -; v_call: TRBV10-3; j_call: TRBJ1-1; clone_size: -; cdr3_nt: TGTGCCATCAGGAAGGAAGCTATGAACACTGAAGCTTTCTTT; cdr3_aa: CAIRKEAMNTEAFF